This is a list of T cell receptor beta chains from one sample in a study of beta chain features in type 1 diabetes. Using immunoSEQ multiplex PCR, the repertoire was profiled, and TCRdb retains in-frame clones only, with some absent. The sample lists fewer than 350,000 clones; about 8% were seen once. Material for sequencing was central memory CD4+ T cells from blood. These receptors all stem from a woman under 30 in good health. Each CDR3 is given without its conserved first and last residue.

j_call v_call cdr3_aa
TRBJ1-5 TRBV2 ASSVRQGADQPQH
TRBJ2-1 TRBV18 ASSPRLAGDNYNEQF
TRBJ1-2 TRBV28 ASSLWQGLRGYT
TRBJ1-2 TRBV2 ASKGQGIGGYT
TRBJ1-1 TRBV7-6 ASSFFQSSSEAF
TRBJ1-1 TRBV2 ASSRGQKNTEAF
TRBJ2-1 TRBV2 ASNGEGTNEQF
TRBJ2-3 TRBV11-2 ASSLLAGGIKDTQY
TRBJ2-4 TRBV4-3 ASSQDFIGVKNIQY
TRBJ1-4 TRBV4-2 ASSQDGSVGVNEKLF
TRBJ2-7 TRBV11-3 ASAQFFSGRGDEQY
TRBJ1-2 TRBV7-2 ASSPSPRTGDGYT
TRBJ2-3 TRBV5-8 ASSFGVDITDTQY
TRBJ1-2 TRBV5-1 ASSRVDRGSNYGYT
TRBJ2-1 TRBV7-6 ASSLAYEQF
TRBJ2-5 TRBV29-1 SVEQTETQY
TRBJ2-1 TRBV5-1 ASGQQEEQF
TRBJ1-5 TRBV6-1 ASSERSYSNQPQH
TRBJ1-2 TRBV29-1 SGREGDGYT
TRBJ2-1 TRBV5-4 ASSSGLVRSYNEQF
TRBJ2-1 TRBV6-6 ASSSIYLVQF
TRBJ1-2 TRBV20-1 SANYGYT
TRBJ1-2 TRBV7-2 ASSFLQGDYGYT
TRBJ2-3 TRBV29-1 SVEGGLAGSTDTQY
TRBJ2-1 TRBV5-8 ASSWGTGNEQF
TRBJ2-3 TRBV9 ASSRGGGTDTQY
TRBJ1-2 TRBV2 ASSEGRGQGYGYT
TRBJ1-2 TRBV29-1 SGGPGLHYGYT
TRBJ2-1 TRBV7-3 ASSKGLAGVNEQF